This is a list of T cell receptor beta chains from one sample in a study of CD8+CD57+ T cells in acquired aplastic anemia. TCRdb analysed the reads with MiXCR anew, one entry per CDR3 protein. Here the sample spans approximately 65,000 distinct CDR3 sequences, 55% being singletons. The specimen sequenced was sorted CD4+, CD8+, or CD8+CD57+ T cells (not recorded which) from PBMCs. The receptors were sampled from a human donor in good health, serving as a control. Both conserved end residues are part of each CDR3. The D gene is left open where the match is weak. Clone size, where shown, is once, few, many, or a class for clones that have expanded.

>TRBV9|TRBD2|once|TRBJ2-2
CASSQRLAGGNTGELFF
TGTGCCAGCAGCCAGCGACTAGCGGGGGGAAACACCGGGGAGCTGTTTTTT
>TRBV5-1|-|-|TRBJ1-1
CASSLTRVNTGAFF
TGCGCCAGCAGTTTGACGCGGGTGAACACTGGAGCTTTCTTT
>TRBV2|-|-|TRBJ2-3
CASSENPSRADTQYF
TGTGCCAGCAGTGAAAACCCCTCACGCGCAGATACGCAGTATTTT
>TRBV3-1|-|-|TRBJ2-5
CASSQSLAGTQYF
TGTGCCAGCAGCCAATCCTTGGCCGGGACCCAGTACTTC
>TRBV19|-|-|TRBJ1-1
CASARDWNTEAFF
TGTGCCAGTGCCCGGGACTGGAACACTGAAGCTTTCTTT
>TRBV5-6|TRBD1|few|TRBJ2-7
CASSPRTGGTAYKQYF
TGTGCCAGCAGCCCCAGGACAGGGGGTACGGCCTACAAGCAGTACTTC
>TRBV2|TRBD1|-|TRBJ1-1
CASSEMGTGNTEAFF
TGTGCCAGCAGTGAAATGGGGACAGGGAACACTGAAGCTTTCTTT
>TRBV20-1|-|-|TRBJ1-2
CSASQGFSNYGYTF
TGCAGTGCTAGTCAGGGATTCTCAAACTATGGCTACACCTTC
>TRBV12-3/TRBV12-4|-|-|TRBJ1-2
CASRTLGGGYTF
TGTGCCAGCAGAACCCTGGGAGGCGGCTACACCTTC
>TRBV5-1|TRBD1|many|TRBJ1-4
CASSLEGQGRHEKLFF
TGCGCCAGCAGCTTGGAGGGACAGGGGAGGCATGAAAAACTGTTTTTT
>TRBV18|-|-|TRBJ1-3
CANSLDGANTIYF
TGTGCCAACTCACTAGACGGGGCGAACACCATATATTTT
>TRBV12-3/TRBV12-4|-|many|TRBJ2-3
CASSPVRRTSTDTQYF
TGTGCCAGCAGCCCTGTCCGACGCACAAGCACAGATACGCAGTATTTT
>TRBV15|-|once|TRBJ2-7
CATSRSVGNPYEQYF
TGTGCCACCTCCAGGTCGGTGGGGAACCCCTACGAGCAGTACTTC
>TRBV2|TRBD1|-|TRBJ1-4
CASSQDRGRHEKLFF
TGTGCCAGCAGCCAGGACAGGGGGCGCCATGAAAAACTGTTTTTT
>TRBV6-5|-|many|TRBJ1-1
CASSYDGVQAEAFF
TGTGCCAGCAGTTACGATGGGGTCCAGGCTGAAGCTTTCTTT
>TRBV7-3|-|once|TRBJ1-2
CASSIARVGYTF
TGTGCCAGTAGTATCGCCAGGGTCGGCTACACCTTC
>TRBV24-1|-|-|TRBJ1-6
CATSEDGLAPRPLHF
TGTGCCACCAGTGAGGACGGCCTTGCCCCTAGGCCCCTCCACTTT